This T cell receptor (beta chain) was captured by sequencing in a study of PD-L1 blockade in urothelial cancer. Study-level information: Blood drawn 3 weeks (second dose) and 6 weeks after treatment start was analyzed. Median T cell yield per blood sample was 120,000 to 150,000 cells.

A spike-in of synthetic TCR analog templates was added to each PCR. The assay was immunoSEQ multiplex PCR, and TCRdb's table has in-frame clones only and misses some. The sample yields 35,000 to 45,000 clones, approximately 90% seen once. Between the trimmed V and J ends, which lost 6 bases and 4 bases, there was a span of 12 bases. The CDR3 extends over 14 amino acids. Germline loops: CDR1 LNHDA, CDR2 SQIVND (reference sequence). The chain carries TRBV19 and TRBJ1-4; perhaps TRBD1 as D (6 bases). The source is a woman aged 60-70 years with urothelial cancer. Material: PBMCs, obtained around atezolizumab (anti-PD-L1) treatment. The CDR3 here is CASRKTGLNEKLFF. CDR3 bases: TGTGCCAGTAGGAAGACAGGACTTAATGAAAAACTGTTTTTT.